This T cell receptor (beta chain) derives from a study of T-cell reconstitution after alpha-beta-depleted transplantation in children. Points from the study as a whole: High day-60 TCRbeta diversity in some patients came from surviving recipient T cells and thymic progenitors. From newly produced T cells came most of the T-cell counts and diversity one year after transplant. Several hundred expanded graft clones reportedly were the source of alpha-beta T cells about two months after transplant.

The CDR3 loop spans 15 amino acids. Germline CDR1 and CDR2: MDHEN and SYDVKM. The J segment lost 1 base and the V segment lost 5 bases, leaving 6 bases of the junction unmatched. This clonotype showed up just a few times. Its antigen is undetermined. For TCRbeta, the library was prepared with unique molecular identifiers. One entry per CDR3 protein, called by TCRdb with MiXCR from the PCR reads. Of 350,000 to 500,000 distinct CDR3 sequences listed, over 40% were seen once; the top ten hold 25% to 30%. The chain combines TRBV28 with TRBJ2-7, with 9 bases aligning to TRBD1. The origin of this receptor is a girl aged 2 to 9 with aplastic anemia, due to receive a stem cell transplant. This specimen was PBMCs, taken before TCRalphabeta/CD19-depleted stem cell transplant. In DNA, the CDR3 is TGTGCCAGCAGTGCCGCCGGGACAGGGTCCTACGAGCAGTACTTC. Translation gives CASSAAGTGSYEQYF. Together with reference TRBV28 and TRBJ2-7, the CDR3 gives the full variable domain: DVKVTQSSRYLVKRTGEKVFLECVQDMDHENMFWYRQDPGLGLRLIYFSYDVKMKEKGDIPEGYSVSREKKERFSLILESASTNQTSMYLCASSAAGTGSYEQYFGPGTRLTVT.